Shown below are 4 T cell receptor beta chains from a single sample sequenced in a study of identifying expanded T cells in peripheral blood. The protocol was immunoSEQ multiplex PCR, while the TCRdb copy is restricted to in-frame clones and leaves out a portion. The profile shows some 81,000 clones, about 83% of them singletons. The sample consisted of blood. These receptors were obtained from a person aged 18 to 70 in good health.

The chain has TRBV11-2 and TRBJ2-3, with 9 bases lining up with TRBD2. Germline values: CDR1 SGHAT, CDR2 FQNNGV. The CDR3 runs to 15 residues. Losses at the gene ends were 5 bases for V and 0 bases for J; bases not matched to a gene: 3. Here the CDR3 reads CASSVTSGSTDTQYF. DNA for the CDR3: TGTGCCAGCAGCGTTACTAGCGGGAGCACAGATACGCAGTATTTT.

The chain joins TRBV30 to TRBJ2-1; D unresolved. Germline CDR1 reads GTSNPN; CDR2 reads SVGIG (reference sequence). V lost 1 base, J lost 5 bases, and 6 bases lay in between. The CDR3 spans 12 residues. The DNA for the CDR3 is TGTGCCTGGAGTGGGAATAACAATGAGCAGTTCTTC. Its protein product is CAWSGNNNEQFF.

The V call is TRBV5-1, the J call TRBJ1-2; the D gene is possibly TRBD1 (5 bases). V was trimmed by 4 bases and J by 4 bases, leaving 11 bases between them. CDR3 length equals 13 residues. The germline CDR1 and CDR2 sequences are SGHRS and YFSETQ. Here the CDR3 reads CASSLRQSYGYTF. The CDR3 DNA reads as TGCGCCAGCAGCCTTAGACAGTCCTATGGCTACACCTTC.

V and J are TRBV7-2 and TRBJ2-1; no definite D call. CDR1 is SGHTA, CDR2 FQGNSA, per germline. The V end lost 3 bases, the J end lost 0 bases, and 12 bases lay between the germline ends. The CDR3 is 16 residues long. The DNA of the CDR3 is TGTGCCAGCAGCTTCCGCGCACAGACCTCCTACAATGAGCAGTTCTTC. It is translated as CASSFRAQTSYNEQFF.